This T cell receptor (beta chain) was documented in a study of T-cell reconstitution after alpha-beta-depleted transplantation in children (dated by TCRdb to between 2015 and 2016). Context from the whole study: Using TCR repertoire profiling, the study followed T-cell immune reconstitution in a quantitative way in children after TCRalphabeta/CD19-depleted allogeneic hematopoietic cell transplantation.

With regard to this clonotype: No cognate antigen has been identified for it. Base-call qualities are not available, and no considerably larger clone is one nucleotide away.

CDR1 and CDR2, per the germline V gene (reference sequence), are LGHDT and YNNKEL. The CDR3 runs 13 amino acids, cysteine and phenylalanine included. Of all the DNA, just the CDR3 is kept, 39 bases in frame from base 1. At the junction V is shortened by 3 bases and J by 8 bases, with 13 bases in between. Libraries were constructed by PCR. TCRdb lists the instrument as Illumina HiSeq 2500. Molecular barcoding was employed in the preparation of TCR libraries, with unique molecular identifiers being used to normalize TCRbeta repertoire quantification. TCRdb trimmed the raw reads at Q25, called clones with MiXCR and kept productive beta chains. Rows matching on CDR3 protein sequence are summarized as one entry with the most common DNA and genes. For this sample there are approximately 240,000 distinct CDR3 sequences; roughly a tenth appear just once. The ten biggest clones cover 6.2% of the sample.

The rearrangement joined TRBV3-1 to TRBJ1-2; the D region possibly corresponds to TRBD1 (5 bases align). The source material was PBMCs from the stem cell graft donor, sampled from the stem cell graft. This sequence was found in a human donor who donated a stem cell graft to a child with acute lymphoblastic leukemia. For the CDR3, the sequence is CASSHRGHGGYTF. The DNA sequence is given as TGTGCCAGCAGCCATCGCGGACATGGCGGCTACACCTTC. The full variable domain, completed from the reference TRBV3-1 and TRBJ1-2 proteins outside the CDR3, reads DTAVSQTPKYLVTQMGNDKSIKCEQNLGHDTMYWYKQDSKKFLKIMFSYNNKELIINETVPNRFSPKSPDKAHLNLHINSLELGDSAVYFCASSHRGHGGYTFGSGTRLTVV.